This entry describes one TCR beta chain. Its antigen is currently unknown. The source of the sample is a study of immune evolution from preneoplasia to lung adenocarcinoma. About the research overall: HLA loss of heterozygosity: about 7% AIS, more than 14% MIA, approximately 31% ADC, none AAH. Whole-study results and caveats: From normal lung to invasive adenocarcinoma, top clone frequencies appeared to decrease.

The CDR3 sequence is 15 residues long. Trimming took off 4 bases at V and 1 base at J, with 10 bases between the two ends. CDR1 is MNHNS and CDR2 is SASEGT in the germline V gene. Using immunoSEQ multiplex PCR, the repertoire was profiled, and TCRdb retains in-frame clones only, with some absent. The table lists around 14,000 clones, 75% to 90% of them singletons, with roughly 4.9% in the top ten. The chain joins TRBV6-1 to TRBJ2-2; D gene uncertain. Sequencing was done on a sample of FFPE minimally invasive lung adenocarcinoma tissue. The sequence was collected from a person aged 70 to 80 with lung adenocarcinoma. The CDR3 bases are TGTGCCAGCAGTGTTCAGTCTGGGAACACCGGGGAGCTGTTTTTT. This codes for CASSVQSGNTGELFF.